This TCR beta chain comes out of a study of blood T cell repertoires in COVID-19. Study details: Donors in the United States, Italy and Spain gave samples during acute or convalescent COVID-19.

Authors' analysis steps: Reference gene primer amplification in the assay estimated nucleated cell counts. Profiling relied on immunoSEQ multiplex PCR, and the TCRdb table lists in-frame clones only, not all of them. Clone size and the V and J calls come from that table; the DNA yielded D and trimming. This table has roughly 200,000 clones, under 90% appearing once. From germline, CDR1 is SGHAT and CDR2 FQNNGV. The V segment lost 11 bases and the J segment 7 bases; nucleotides outside the gene matches: 8. This CDR3 has 12 amino acids. The specimen was peripheral blood. The source of this sequence is a man aged 40-49 years with acute or convalescent COVID-19. The J gene is TRBJ2-1, the V gene TRBV11-2; 7 nucleotides agree with TRBD2. Here the CDR3 DNA reads TGTGCCGCCTTAAGCGGGGTTAATGAGCAGTTCTTC. It encodes CAALSGVNEQFF.